This record looks at one T cell receptor (beta chain) sequence and its context. Sequenced by immunoSEQ multiplex PCR; TCRdb stores in-frame clones only, minus some. The sample lists around 170,000 clones, roughly 82% occurring once. The source of the sample is a study of blood T cell repertoires in COVID-19. Germline V gene lookup returns CDR1 SQVTM and CDR2 ANQGSEA. Trimming left V 3 bases short and J 3 bases short, with 6 bases between. CDR3 length: 12 amino acids. Sample: PBMCs or T cells enriched from blood (not recorded which). This sequence originates from a woman in her twenties or thirties who had recovered from COVID-19. The chain joins TRBV29-1 to TRBJ2-1; a weak D match, TRBD2 (6 bases). CDR3 sequence: CSVEEGYNEQFF. In DNA form, the CDR3 reads TGCAGCGTTGAGGAGGGCTACAATGAGCAGTTCTTC.